Listed below are T cell receptor beta chains from one sample, sequenced in a study of cytomegalovirus exposure and HLA in healthy donors. Produced via immunoSEQ multiplex PCR; TCRdb's table is partial and in-frame only. The sample carries 130,000 to 150,000 clones, approximately 68% recorded once. Material: PBMCs. These receptors were obtained from a man aged 40-50 years in good health and CMV-seronegative. Each CDR3 is given with its conserved first and last residue. Each record gives: D gene, J gene, V gene, clone size, CDR3 DNA, CDR3 protein. A D gene is named only where the DNA matches it firmly. Some rows mark clone size as missing; the rest say once, few, many or name a class of expanded clone.

D gene: .; J gene: TRBJ1-1; V gene: TRBV29-1; clone size: .; CDR3 DNA: TGCAGCGTTGACCCCTTGGGGGCTGTGAACACTGAAGCTTTCTTT; CDR3 protein: CSVDPLGAVNTEAFF
D gene: TRBD2; J gene: TRBJ2-1; V gene: TRBV12-5; clone size: .; CDR3 DNA: TGTGCTAGTGGTTTGGTGCCTAGCGGGAGGGGGGGTGAGCAGTTCTTC; CDR3 protein: CASGLVPSGRGGEQFF
D gene: .; J gene: TRBJ1-1; V gene: TRBV7-9; clone size: few; CDR3 DNA: TGTGCCAGCAGCGCCCAAGAGAACCCTGAAGCTTTCTTT; CDR3 protein: CASSAQENPEAFF
D gene: .; J gene: TRBJ1-1; V gene: TRBV18; clone size: .; CDR3 DNA: TGTGCCAGCTCATTGATCGGGGATTCAGTATTTGCTGAAGCTTTCTTT; CDR3 protein: CASSLIGDSVFAEAFF
D gene: .; J gene: TRBJ1-2; V gene: TRBV7-9; clone size: .; CDR3 DNA: TGTGCCAGCAGCTTCTATGATCGGAGCTATGGCTACCCCTTC; CDR3 protein: CASSFYDRSYGYPF
D gene: .; J gene: TRBJ2-4; V gene: TRBV6-6; clone size: once; CDR3 DNA: TGTGCCAGCAGTTTCCTAGCACAACTGTCAAAAAACATTCAGTACTTC; CDR3 protein: CASSFLAQLSKNIQYF
D gene: .; J gene: TRBJ1-2; V gene: TRBV4-1; clone size: once; CDR3 DNA: TGCGCCAGCAGCCAAGAAGGGGGATTTGGCGGCTACACCTTC; CDR3 protein: CASSQEGGFGGYTF
D gene: .; J gene: TRBJ2-5; V gene: TRBV5-8; clone size: .; CDR3 DNA: TGTGCCAGCAGCTTGACAGTGTACCAAGAGACCCAGTACTTC; CDR3 protein: CASSLTVYQETQYF
D gene: TRBD1; J gene: TRBJ2-7; V gene: TRBV11-2; clone size: .; CDR3 DNA: TGTGCCAGCGGGACAGGGGCTACCTCCTACGAGCAGTACTTC; CDR3 protein: CASGTGATSYEQYF
D gene: TRBD1; J gene: TRBJ1-1; V gene: TRBV28; clone size: .; CDR3 DNA: TGTGCCAGCACCTCGACAGGGCTCATGCTCTTT; CDR3 protein: CASTSTGLMLF